This T cell receptor beta chain was sequenced in a study of blood T cell repertoires in COVID-19. Study at large: Collection of acute and convalescent COVID-19 samples took place in the United States, Italy and Spain. T cells, B-cell-depleted T cells, or PBMCs provided the cDNA or gDNA that served as material.

Authors' analysis steps: Estimation of nucleated cell counts relied on the amplification of reference gene primers. Libraries were prepared by immunoSEQ multiplex PCR; TCRdb keeps only in-frame clonotypes and omits some of them. V and J calls plus clone size are reproduced from that table; the DNA served to infer D and trimming. In the table there are around 200,000 clones, around 90% of which are singletons. Trimming removed 0 bases from V and 0 bases from J, with 9 bases in between. The length of the CDR3 is 15 residues. The germline CDR1 and CDR2 sequences are MNHEY and SVGAGI. This chain joins TRBV6-5 and TRBJ2-7; TRBD2 might be the D (5 bases). The sequenced material came from peripheral blood. This clonotype was sampled from a middle-aged man with acute or convalescent COVID-19. CDR3 coding DNA: TGTGCCAGCAGTTACTCGAGGGTTCTCTCCTACGAGCAGTACTTC. Residues: CASSYSRVLSYEQYF.